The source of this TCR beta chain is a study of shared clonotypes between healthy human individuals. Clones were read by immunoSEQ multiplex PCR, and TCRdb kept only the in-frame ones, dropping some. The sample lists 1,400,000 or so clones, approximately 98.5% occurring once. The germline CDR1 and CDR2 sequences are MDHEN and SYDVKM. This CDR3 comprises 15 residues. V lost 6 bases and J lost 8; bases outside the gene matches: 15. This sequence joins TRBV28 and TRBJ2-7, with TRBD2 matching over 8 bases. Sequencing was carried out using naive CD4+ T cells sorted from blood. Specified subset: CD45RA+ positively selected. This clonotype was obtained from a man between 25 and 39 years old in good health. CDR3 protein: CASSKSAAGGVKQYF. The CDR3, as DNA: TGTGCCAGCAGCAAGAGCGCTGCGGGGGGAGTAAAGCAGTACTTC.